The 9 T cell receptor beta chains reported below all come from one sample, sequenced in a study of cytomegalovirus exposure and HLA in healthy donors. Using immunoSEQ multiplex PCR, the repertoire was profiled, and TCRdb retains in-frame clones only, with some absent. The sample has 150,000 to 200,000 clones, 80% to 85% seen once. Material: PBMCs. The receptors stem from a woman under 30 in good health and CMV-seropositive.

The chain uses TRBV19 and TRBJ1-2, with TRBD1 identical over 8 bases. J was trimmed by 3 bases and V by 7 bases; bases with no gene match: 10. From germline, CDR1 is LNHDA and CDR2 SQIVND (reference sequence). The CDR3 is made up of 15 amino acids. DNA for the CDR3: TGTGCCAGTACACAGGGGGAGGGGTACTACTATGGCTACACCTTC. It translates to CASTQGEGYYYGYTF.

This rearrangement joins TRBV6-5 to TRBJ2-2, with a tentative D call TRBD1 (7 bases). The germline gives CDR1 MNHEY, CDR2 SVGAGI. This CDR3 comprises 15 residues. The germline V and J ends were trimmed by 8 bases and 3 bases, with 16 bases remaining between them. CDR3 DNA: TGTGCCAGCTCCCGGGGGACAGAGCACACCGGGGAGCTGTTTTTT. Translating it yields CASSRGTEHTGELFF.

The chain employs TRBV19 and TRBJ1-2; 10 bases align to TRBD1. Looked up from germline, CDR1 is LNHDA and CDR2 is SQIVND (reference sequence). The length of the CDR3 is 16 residues. With 4 bases clipped from V and 4 bases from J, the junction kept 9 bases outside the gene matches. The DNA for the CDR3 is TGTGCCAGTAGTAACCCCGACAGGGGGCGAGGCTATGGCTACACCTTC. This encodes CASSNPDRGRGYGYTF.

V usage is TRBV7-2 and J usage is TRBJ2-2; 8 positions agree with TRBD2. V was clipped by 0 bases and J by 0 bases; unmatched bases: 6. This CDR3 region has 18 residues. The germline gives CDR1 SGHTA, CDR2 FQGNSA. The CDR3, as DNA: TGTGCCAGCAGCTTAGCGCTGGCGGGGGGCCCGAACACCGGGGAGCTGTTTTTT. This sequence encodes CASSLALAGGPNTGELFF. The variable domain in full, completed from reference TRBV7-2 and TRBJ2-2, reads GAGVSQSPSNKVTEKGKDVELRCDPISGHTALYWYRQSLGQGLEFLIYFQGNSAPDKSGLPSDRFSAERTGGSVSTLTIQRTQQEDSAVYLCASSLALAGGPNTGELFFGEGSRLTVL.

This chain connects TRBV19 to TRBJ2-1, with TRBD2 identical over 7 bases. Unmatched junction bases numbered 5, after V lost 5 bases and J lost 1 base. CDR3 length: 15 residues. Looked up from germline, CDR1 is LNHDA and CDR2 is SQIVND (reference sequence). The CDR3 nucleotides read TGTGCCAGTAGTCTTCAGCGGGGTTCCTACAATGAGCAGTTCTTC. The encoded protein is CASSLQRGSYNEQFF.

The rearrangement joins TRBV5-4 to TRBJ2-7, with a weak D call TRBD1 (6 bases). CDR3 length: 14 amino acids. Trimming stripped 3 bases from V and 2 bases from J, with 12 bases between. CDR1 SGHNT and CDR2 YYREEE come from the germline V gene (reference sequence). CDR3: CASSSGQKPYEQYF. As DNA, the CDR3 is TGTGCCAGCAGCTCGGGACAAAAACCCTACGAGCAGTACTTC.

The chain employs TRBV7-2 and TRBJ2-3, with TRBD2 identical over 9 bases. The CDR3 runs to 15 residues. The germline V gene encodes CDR1 SGHTA and CDR2 FQGNSA. V gave up 6 bases and J gave up 3 bases; unmatched junction bases: 7. CDR3 in DNA: TGTGCCAGCAGTTATAGCGGGGGAGGGACAGATACGCAGTATTTT. Translated, it gives CASSYSGGGTDTQYF.

The chain uses TRBV6-1 and TRBJ1-5; unclear D gene. CDR1 is MNHNS, CDR2 SASEGT, per germline. V dropped 0 bases and J dropped 0 bases, with 9 bases sitting between them. This CDR3 is built from 16 residues. The CDR3 reads CASSEAGIYSNQPQHF. The CDR3 DNA follows: TGTGCCAGCAGTGAAGCGGGCATATATAGCAATCAGCCCCAGCATTTT.

The rearrangement uses TRBV19 and TRBJ1-2; the match to TRBD1 covers 7 bases. The CDR3 length is 17 residues. CDR1 is LNHDA and CDR2 is SQIVND in the germline V gene (reference sequence). The junction had 14 bases not matched to a gene; V was cut back by 7 bases and J by 0 bases. CDR3 DNA: TGTGCCAGTATTTCAGGACAGGACCTGAAGGCTAACTATGGCTACACCTTC. It yields the protein CASISGQDLKANYGYTF.